These T cell receptor beta chains were read from a single sample in a study of T cell repertoires in aging, cancer and after chemotherapy. TCRdb recomputed calls from the multiplex PCR reads with MiXCR, one row per CDR3 protein. The repertoire holds about 5,100 distinct CDR3 sequences, with less than 30% as singletons. Sequenced: blood. The receptors were gathered from a human donor with a solid tumor. The CDR3 runs from the conserved cysteine through the conserved F or W. The D gene is left open where the match is weak. Size values are once, few and many counts, or a class for expanded clones, and some rows have none.

J gene: TRBJ1-5
clone size: few
V gene: TRBV6-5
D gene: .
CDR3 protein: CASSRGRGSNQPQHF
CDR3 DNA: TGTGCCAGCAGTCGGGGAAGGGGAAGCAATCAGCCCCAGCATTTT

J gene: TRBJ2-7
clone size: few
V gene: TRBV20-1
D gene: TRBD2
CDR3 protein: CSASWGRASFEQYF
CDR3 DNA: TGCAGTGCTAGCTGGGGGAGGGCCTCTTTCGAGCAGTACTTC

J gene: TRBJ1-5
clone size: .
V gene: TRBV19
D gene: .
CDR3 protein: CASHRVDQPQHF
CDR3 DNA: TGTGCCAGTCACAGGGTAGATCAGCCCCAGCATTTT

J gene: TRBJ1-1
clone size: .
V gene: TRBV27
D gene: .
CDR3 protein: CASSFRVNTEAFF
CDR3 DNA: TGTGCCAGCAGTTTTAGAGTCAACACTGAAGCTTTCTTT

J gene: TRBJ1-4
clone size: .
V gene: TRBV6-5
D gene: .
CDR3 protein: CASRYQMGVKEKLFF
CDR3 DNA: TGTGCCAGCAGATATCAGATGGGGGTTAAGGAAAAACTGTTTTTT

J gene: TRBJ2-7
clone size: few
V gene: TRBV20-1
D gene: .
CDR3 protein: CSATATWTSSEQYF
CDR3 DNA: TGCAGTGCTACCGCGACTTGGACCTCTAGCGAGCAGTACTTC

J gene: TRBJ1-2
clone size: large
V gene: TRBV29-1
D gene: TRBD1
CDR3 protein: CSVATGVRRGDGYTF
CDR3 DNA: TGCAGCGTTGCGACAGGGGTTAGGAGGGGCGATGGCTACACCTTC

J gene: TRBJ1-4
clone size: few
V gene: TRBV11-2
D gene: TRBD1
CDR3 protein: CASSRDRVWGKLFF
CDR3 DNA: TGTGCCAGCAGCCGGGACAGGGTGTGGGGAAAACTGTTTTTT

J gene: TRBJ1-1
clone size: few
V gene: TRBV5-6
D gene: TRBD1
CDR3 protein: CASRSVTGGYTEAFF
CDR3 DNA: TGTGCCAGCAGGAGTGTTACAGGGGGGTACACTGAAGCTTTCTTT

J gene: TRBJ2-6
clone size: few
V gene: TRBV5-4
D gene: .
CDR3 protein: CASSLPPASGANVLTF
CDR3 DNA: TGTGCCAGCAGCTTGCCCCCGGCCTCTGGGGCCAACGTCCTGACTTTC

J gene: TRBJ2-5
clone size: medium-sized
V gene: TRBV20-1
D gene: .
CDR3 protein: CSASNGGGQETQYF
CDR3 DNA: TGCAGTGCTAGTAACGGAGGGGGCCAAGAGACCCAGTACTTC

J gene: TRBJ1-3
clone size: few
V gene: TRBV5-5
D gene: .
CDR3 protein: CASSLDRYSGNTIYF
CDR3 DNA: TGTGCCAGCAGCTTGGACAGGTACTCTGGAAACACCATATATTTT

J gene: TRBJ1-3
clone size: few
V gene: TRBV5-5
D gene: TRBD1
CDR3 protein: CASSSPSGGTIYF
CDR3 DNA: TGTGCCAGCAGCTCGCCTTCAGGGGGCACCATATATTTT

J gene: TRBJ2-1
clone size: large
V gene: TRBV5-4
D gene: .
CDR3 protein: CASSLGQGSYNEQFF
CDR3 DNA: TGTGCCAGCAGCCTGGGGCAGGGCTCCTACAATGAGCAGTTCTTC

J gene: TRBJ1-1
clone size: few
V gene: TRBV6-5
D gene: .
CDR3 protein: CASSGNTEAFF
CDR3 DNA: TGTGCTTCCTCCGGGAACACTGAAGCTTTCTTT

J gene: TRBJ1-3
clone size: few
V gene: TRBV6-6
D gene: .
CDR3 protein: CASSSEIFTGNTIYF
CDR3 DNA: TGTGCCAGCAGCTCGGAGATCTTTACGGGAAACACCATATATTTT

J gene: TRBJ1-4
clone size: few
V gene: TRBV20-1
D gene: .
CDR3 protein: CSASGNGGEKLFF
CDR3 DNA: TGCAGTGCTAGCGGCAACGGTGGTGAAAAACTGTTTTTT

J gene: TRBJ2-7
clone size: few
V gene: TRBV27
D gene: TRBD2
CDR3 protein: CASSIRTSGESVPHEQYF
CDR3 DNA: TGTGCCAGCAGTATTAGGACTAGCGGGGAGTCAGTCCCCCACGAGCAGTACTTC

J gene: TRBJ1-5
clone size: medium-sized
V gene: TRBV29-1
D gene: TRBD1
CDR3 protein: CSVETGGDQPQHF
CDR3 DNA: TGCAGCGTTGAGACAGGGGGGGATCAGCCCCAGCATTTT

J gene: TRBJ1-2
clone size: .
V gene: TRBV12-3/TRBV12-4
D gene: TRBD1
CDR3 protein: CASSFGTGNGYTF
CDR3 DNA: TGTGCCAGCAGTTTCGGGACAGGGAATGGCTACACCTTC